These 31 T cell receptor beta chains were sequenced from one sample in a study of T cells in Graves' hyperthyroidism and ophthalmopathy. The TCR beta CDR3 regions underwent amplification using RNA transcripts as the source. Researchers ran a first-round RT-PCR on the TCR CDR3 using the HTBI primer set. TCRdb itself ran the multiplex PCR reads through MiXCR, one entry per CDR3 protein. The data show 300,000 to 350,000 distinct CDR3 sequences, with 18% seen just once and less than 65% held by the top ten. Sample: blood. Receptors originate from a woman in her fifties or sixties with Graves' hyperthyroidism.

This clonotype was observed at least ten times. The chain recombines TRBV2 with TRBJ2-5; 9 positions agree with TRBD2. Germline V CDR1 and CDR2: SNHLY, FYNNEI. With V trimmed by 6 bases and J by 4 bases, 9 bases remained unmatched. This CDR3 has 15 residues. The CDR3 DNA reads TGTGCCAGCAGGCGATCTAGCGGGGATGGAGAGACCCAGTACTTC. It encodes CASRRSSGDGETQYF.

This chain links TRBV3-1 with TRBJ1-1, with 8 bases aligning to TRBD1. This CDR3 is built from 14 residues. Germline values: CDR1 LGHDT, CDR2 YNNKEL (reference sequence). The V and J ends lost 2 bases and 4 bases, in that order; junction bases with no gene match: 3. CDR3 protein: CASSQTGGVTEAFF. CDR3 in DNA: TGTGCCAGCAGCCAAACAGGGGGAGTCACTGAAGCTTTCTTT. Full variable domain (outside the CDR3, taken from reference TRBV3-1 and TRBJ1-1): DTAVSQTPKYLVTQMGNDKSIKCEQNLGHDTMYWYKQDSKKFLKIMFSYNNKELIINETVPNRFSPKSPDKAHLNLHINSLELGDSAVYFCASSQTGGVTEAFFGQGTRLTVV.

This clonotype has more than one count but fewer than ten. This chain joins TRBV9 and TRBJ1-1; TRBD1 matches at 7 bases. The CDR3 contains 17 residues. V lost 2 bases, J lost 0 bases, and 10 bases stayed unmatched. Germline CDR1 and CDR2: SGDLS and YYNGEE. CDR3 bases: TGTGCCAGCAGCGTCGACCCCCAGGGACAGTTGAACACTGAAGCTTTCTTT. This encodes CASSVDPQGQLNTEAFF.

This clonotype was seen at least ten times. This sequence joins TRBV7-8 and TRBJ2-1; 13 bases agree with TRBD2. V shed 5 bases, J shed 8 bases, and the junction held 6 bases outside the gene matches. Germline loops: CDR1 SGHVS, CDR2 FQNEAQ. The CDR3 totals 15 residues. Written as DNA, the CDR3 is TGTGCCAGCAGCCAAGGACTAGCGGGAGCCCATGAGCAGTTCTTC. Translating it yields CASSQGLAGAHEQFF.

This clonotype has a handful of counts. The rearrangement links TRBV6-1 to TRBJ1-2, with 7 bases that match TRBD1. V lost 1 base and J lost 2; bases outside the gene matches: 7. Germline lookup yields CDR1 MNHNS and CDR2 SASEGT. The CDR3 is 16 amino acids. CDR3 sequence reads: CASSEDFTRGNYGYTF. The CDR3 DNA reads TGTGCCAGCAGTGAAGACTTTACCAGGGGGAACTATGGCTACACCTTC.

V and J are TRBV10-3 and TRBJ1-1, with unresolved D. In germline, CDR1 is ENHRY, CDR2 SYGVKD. The ends were cut back, 3 bases at V and 5 bases at J, with 13 bases in the middle. This CDR3 is 14 amino acids long. CDR3 amino acids: CAISETVSGTEAFF. The CDR3 nucleotides read TGTGCCATCAGTGAAACGGTCTCAGGAACTGAAGCTTTCTTT.

This clonotype was detected ten times or more. The V and J genes are TRBV11-2 and TRBJ1-1; weak D call: TRBD1 (6 bases). The germline V and J ends were trimmed by 6 bases and 0 bases, with 8 bases remaining between them. CDR1 and CDR2 (germline): SGHAT, FQNNGV. This CDR3 has 13 amino acids. The CDR3 sequence: CASRKGVNTEAFF. The CDR3 nucleotides read TGTGCCAGCAGAAAGGGGGTGAACACTGAAGCTTTCTTT.

This clonotype was picked up one time. The chain combines TRBV19 with TRBJ1-6, with D hard to call. Trimming stripped 4 bases from V and 8 bases from J, with 18 bases between. CDR1 is LNHDA and CDR2 is SQIVND in the germline V gene (reference sequence). CDR3 length: 16 residues. CDR3 loop: CASSTRAATPDSPLHF. The CDR3 DNA reads TGTGCCAGTAGTACCCGAGCGGCGACCCCCGATTCACCCCTCCACTTT.

In its sample, this clonotype was seen a few times. This chain uses TRBV6-1 with TRBJ2-5; TRBD2 matches 10 bases. The CDR3 length is 17 residues. The germline gives CDR1 MNHNS, CDR2 SASEGT. Unmatched junction bases numbered 10, after V lost 6 bases and J lost 0 bases. DNA of the CDR3: TGTGCCAGCAGACCGGCTAGCGGGGGAGCGTACCAAGAGACCCAGTACTTC. Its protein product is CASRPASGGAYQETQYF.

This clonotype has a count of ten or more. The chain recombines TRBV3-1 with TRBJ2-2; D uncertain. Trimming removed 0 bases from V and 4 bases from J, with 12 bases in between. The germline V gene encodes CDR1 LGHDT and CDR2 YNNKEL (reference sequence). The CDR3 loop spans 16 amino acids. The CDR3 is CASSQELGLGTGELFF. The DNA for the CDR3 is TGTGCCAGCAGCCAAGAATTGGGGTTGGGCACCGGGGAGCTGTTTTTT.

This clonotype was found a few times. As DNA, the CDR3 is TGTGCCAGCAGCACGGGGGAGACCCACAATGAGCAGTTCTTC. This gives the protein CASSTGETHNEQFF. This chain links TRBV11-3 with TRBJ2-1, with D tentatively TRBD2 (6 bases). The CDR3 length is 14 residues. The ends were cut back, 5 bases at V and 5 bases at J, with 13 bases in the middle. Germline lookup yields CDR1 SGHNT and CDR2 YENEEA.

The sample holds many counts of this clonotype. V usage is TRBV5-4 and J usage is TRBJ1-1; 8 nucleotides match TRBD1. Germline CDR1 is SGHNT and CDR2 is YYREEE (reference sequence). This CDR3 has 16 amino acids. The junction had 12 bases not matched to a gene; V was cut back by 3 bases and J by 5 bases. The chain's CDR3 is CASSYPGQGLGTEAFF. CDR3 nucleotide sequence: TGTGCCAGCAGCTACCCCGGACAGGGATTGGGTACTGAAGCTTTCTTT.

The chain carries TRBV30 and TRBJ1-5; the match to TRBD1 covers 8 bases. V lost 5 bases, J lost 2 bases, and 2 bases stayed unmatched. Germline CDR1 is GTSNPN and CDR2 is SVGIG (reference sequence). The CDR3 totals 13 residues. The CDR3 coding sequence is TGTGCCTGGTCGACAGGGGGCAATCAGCCCCAGCATTTT. This sequence encodes CAWSTGGNQPQHF.

The genes are TRBV2 and TRBJ2-7; a possible D gene is TRBD2 (5 bases). The germline V gene encodes CDR1 SNHLY and CDR2 FYNNEI. With 4 bases removed from V and 2 bases from J, the gap between germline ends came to 18 bases. There are 16 residues in the CDR3. This chain's CDR3 is CASSGREEHVTYEQYF. The CDR3 DNA follows: TGTGCCAGCAGTGGACGGGAAGAACACGTGACCTACGAGCAGTACTTC.

The rearrangement joins TRBV5-4 to TRBJ1-2; tentatively, D is TRBD1 (5 bases). The germline gives CDR1 SGHNT, CDR2 YYREEE (reference sequence). The CDR3 is made up of 14 amino acids. V dropped 0 bases and J dropped 8 bases, with 14 bases sitting between them. For the CDR3, the DNA is TGTGCCAGCAGCTTGGCAGCAGGGTTAGACGGCTACACCTTC. This sequence encodes CASSLAAGLDGYTF.

At least ten counts were recorded for this clonotype. Its ends do not fully match the called genes, so a read error is possible. The rearrangement joins TRBV11-2 to TRBJ2-1, with D perhaps assigned TRBD1 or TRBD2 (5 bases each). The CDR3 is 17 amino acids. Germline V gene lookup returns CDR1 SGHAT and CDR2 FQNNGV. The CDR3 DNA reads TGTGCCAGCAACTTAGGTTGGACGGGACCAGACTACAATGAGCAGTTCTTC. Translated: CASNLGWTGPDYNEQFF.

This clonotype was seen many times. The chain links TRBV30 to TRBJ2-5; D is unclear. Germline V CDR1 and CDR2: GTSNPN, SVGIG (reference sequence). The CDR3 loop spans 13 amino acids. Trimming stripped 2 bases from V and 0 bases from J, with 7 bases between. The CDR3 DNA follows: TGTGCCTGGAGTAAAAAGTACCAAGAGACCCAGTACTTC. Protein product: CAWSKKYQETQYF.

In this sample, this clonotype turned up many times. This chain links TRBV7-9 with TRBJ1-1; D is unresolved. V was shortened by 1 base and J by 4 bases, with 13 bases between the two germline ends. Germline lookup yields CDR1 SEHNR and CDR2 FQNEAQ (reference sequence). The length of the CDR3 is 15 residues. CDR3 in amino acids: CASSLGGSRRTEAFF. The CDR3 region has the DNA TGTGCCAGCAGCTTAGGGGGTTCTAGGCGCACTGAAGCTTTCTTT.

The gene calls are TRBV19 and TRBJ1-1, with 8 nucleotides matching TRBD1. The CDR3 consists of 15 residues. Germline V gene sequence: CDR1 LNHDA, CDR2 SQIVND (reference sequence). J was trimmed by 3 bases and V by 4 bases; bases with no gene match: 7. Here the CDR3 reads CASSNQGAGDTEAFF. The CDR3 nucleotides read TGTGCCAGTAGTAACCAGGGGGCCGGGGACACTGAAGCTTTCTTT.

This clonotype was seen many times. The chain's CDR3 is CASSPIRQRSSLGTQYF. In DNA, the CDR3 is TGTGCCAGCAGCCCAATACGGCAGCGGTCCTCCCTAGGGACCCAGTACTTC. The chain couples TRBV28 to TRBJ2-5; TRBD2 is a possible D gene (5 bases). Trimming removed 6 bases at V and 7 bases at J, with 27 bases between. Germline CDR1 and CDR2: MDHEN and SYDVKM. The CDR3 has 17 residues. The full variable domain, in which reference TRBV28 and TRBJ2-5 provide the parts outside the CDR3, is DVKVTQSSRYLVKRTGEKVFLECVQDMDHENMFWYRQDPGLGLRLIYFSYDVKMKEKGDIPEGYSVSREKKERFSLILESASTNQTSMYLCASSPIRQRSSLGTQYFGPGTRLLVL.

In its sample, this clonotype was seen many times. The CDR3 DNA reads TGTGCCAGCACCTTATCGGCCGGGGGCAGTCAGCCCCAGCATTTT. Translation gives CASTLSAGGSQPQHF. This chain connects TRBV28 to TRBJ1-5, with a possible D match to TRBD1 (6 bases). The CDR3 length is 15 residues. Germline V gene lookup returns CDR1 MDHEN and CDR2 SYDVKM. V dropped 7 bases and J dropped 6 bases, with 19 bases sitting between them.

This clonotype was counted between two and nine times. The chain links TRBV6-1 to TRBJ2-3, with 8 bases fitting TRBD2. Germline trimming cut 8 bases from V and 4 bases from J; bases unmatched to any gene: 8. The V gene's germline CDR1 is MNHNS and CDR2 SASEGT. The CDR3 extends over 14 amino acids. Written as DNA, the CDR3 is TGTGCCAGCCGGGGGGGAACCAGCCCAGATACGCAGTATTTT. Its protein product is CASRGGTSPDTQYF.

There are a few counts of this clonotype. The V gene is TRBV20-1, the J gene TRBJ2-1; D gene uncertain. This CDR3 contains 13 residues. Trimming stripped 3 bases from V and 5 bases from J, with 11 bases between. The germline V gene encodes CDR1 DFQATT and CDR2 SNEGSKA (reference sequence). The CDR3: CSASNGLHNEQFF. DNA for the CDR3: TGCAGTGCTAGTAACGGCTTACACAATGAGCAGTTCTTC.

The chain links TRBV20-1 to TRBJ1-3, with D possibly TRBD1 on 5 matching bases. Germline V gene lookup returns CDR1 DFQATT and CDR2 SNEGSKA (reference sequence). V was trimmed by 5 bases and J by 0 bases, leaving 17 bases between them. The CDR3 is 16 residues long. The CDR3 nucleotides read TGCAGTGCTGGGGGAGGGCGACAGAGCTCTGGAAACACCATATATTTT. Translated: CSAGGGRQSSGNTIYF.

This clonotype turned up a few times. The rearrangement links TRBV6-1 to TRBJ1-5; 9 bases align to TRBD1. CDR3 length: 14 amino acids. The V segment lost 7 bases and the J segment 9 bases; nucleotides outside the gene matches: 10. CDR1 and CDR2 (germline): MNHNS, SASEGT. This CDR3 reads CASTGTGGGGPQHF. The CDR3 nucleotides read TGTGCCAGCACGGGCACAGGGGGCGGGGGGCCCCAGCATTTT.

This clonotype came up many times. The gene calls are TRBV6-1 and TRBJ2-7; D perhaps matches TRBD1 (6 bases). The CDR3 covers 14 residues. Germline CDR1 MNHNS, CDR2 SASEGT. V was shortened by 8 bases and J by 3 bases, with 17 bases between the two germline ends. The chain's CDR3 is CASLTSVGGYEQYV. The DNA of the CDR3 is TGTGCCAGCTTGACGAGTGTAGGGGGCTACGAGCAGTACGTC.

This clonotype has just a few counts. The genes are TRBV12-3 or TRBV12-4 and TRBJ2-7; D not resolved. V was trimmed by 5 bases and J by 0 bases, leaving 17 bases between them. CDR3 length: 16 residues. CDR3 in amino acids: CASSPGSRRSSYEQYF. The CDR3 bases are TGTGCCAGCAGTCCGGGTTCGCGCCGGAGCTCCTACGAGCAGTACTTC.

At least ten counts were recorded for this clonotype. V and J are TRBV6-2 or TRBV6-3 and TRBJ2-7; no clear D gene. CDR3 length: 15 residues. Per germline, CDR1 MNHEY and CDR2 SVGEGT. V was trimmed by 6 bases and J by 3 bases, leaving 18 bases between them. The CDR3 DNA sequence: TGTGCCAGCAGCTCACCCCCCGGGCTACACTACGAGCAGTACTTC. As protein: CASSSPPGLHYEQYF.

CDR3 region: CASSHWASANEQFF. The DNA for the CDR3 is TGTGCCAGCAGCCATTGGGCTAGCGCCAATGAGCAGTTCTTC. The chain recombines TRBV14 with TRBJ2-1; a possible D gene is TRBD2 (6 bases). Trimming pared 3 bases from V and 6 bases from J, leaving 12 bases between. This CDR3 is 14 amino acids long. Germline V gene sequence: CDR1 SGHDN, CDR2 FVKESK.

In its sample, this clonotype was seen many times. The rearrangement joins TRBV13 to TRBJ2-1; 14 nucleotides match TRBD2. V lost 5 bases to trimming and J lost 9 bases; unmatched junction nucleotides: 6. Germline values: CDR1 PRHDT, CDR2 FYEKMQ (reference sequence). CDR3 length equals 15 residues. The CDR3 spells CASSDGTSGSGEQFF. The CDR3 DNA reads as TGTGCCAGCAGCGACGGGACTAGCGGGAGCGGTGAGCAGTTCTTC.

This clonotype was observed many times. J is TRBJ2-1 and V is TRBV3-1, with 11 bases fitting TRBD2. Per the germline V gene, CDR1 is LGHDT and CDR2 is YNNKEL (reference sequence). J gave up 6 bases and V 4 bases, and 5 bases lay outside the gene matches. The CDR3 runs 15 residues. The CDR3: CASSLIAGGTNEQFF. DNA for the CDR3: TGTGCCAGCAGCCTAATAGCGGGAGGGACCAATGAGCAGTTCTTC.